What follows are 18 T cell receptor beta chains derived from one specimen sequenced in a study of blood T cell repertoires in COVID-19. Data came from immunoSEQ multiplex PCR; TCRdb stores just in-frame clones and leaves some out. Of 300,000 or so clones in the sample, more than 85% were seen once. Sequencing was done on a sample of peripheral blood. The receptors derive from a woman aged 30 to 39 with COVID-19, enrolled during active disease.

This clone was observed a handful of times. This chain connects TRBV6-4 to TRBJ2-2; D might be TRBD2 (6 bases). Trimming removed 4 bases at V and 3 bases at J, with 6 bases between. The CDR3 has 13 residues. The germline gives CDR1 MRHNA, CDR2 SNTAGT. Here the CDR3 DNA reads TGTGCCAGCAGTGCGGGAGACACCGGGGAGCTGTTTTTT. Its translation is CASSAGDTGELFF.

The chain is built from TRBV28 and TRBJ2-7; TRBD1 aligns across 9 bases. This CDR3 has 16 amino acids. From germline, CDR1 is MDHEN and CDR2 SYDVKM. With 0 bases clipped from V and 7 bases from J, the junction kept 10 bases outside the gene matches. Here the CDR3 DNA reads TGTGCCAGCAGTTTATGGGAGGGACAGGGACCTAGGGAGCAGTACTTC. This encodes CASSLWEGQGPREQYF.

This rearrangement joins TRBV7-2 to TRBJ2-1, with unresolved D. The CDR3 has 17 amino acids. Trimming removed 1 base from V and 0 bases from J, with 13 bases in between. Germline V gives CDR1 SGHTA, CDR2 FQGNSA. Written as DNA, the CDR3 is TGTGCCAGCAGCTTAGTATTTACCGAGAGCTCCTACAATGAGCAGTTCTTC. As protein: CASSLVFTESSYNEQFF.

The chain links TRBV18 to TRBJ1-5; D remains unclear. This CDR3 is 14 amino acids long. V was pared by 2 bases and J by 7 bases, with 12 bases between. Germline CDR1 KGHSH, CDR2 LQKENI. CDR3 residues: CASSPDISTQPQHF. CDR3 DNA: TGTGCCAGCTCACCAGACATTTCTACCCAGCCCCAGCATTTT.

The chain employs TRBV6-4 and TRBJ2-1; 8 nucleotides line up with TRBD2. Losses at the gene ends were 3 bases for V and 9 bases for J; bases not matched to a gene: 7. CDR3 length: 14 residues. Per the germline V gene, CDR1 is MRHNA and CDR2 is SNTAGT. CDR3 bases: TGTGCCAGCAGTGAAGGGACTAGGTCGGGTGAGCAGTTCTTC. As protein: CASSEGTRSGEQFF.

The CDR3 DNA reads as TGTGCCACCAGTGATTATCAGAATCAGCCCCAGCATTTT. Translation gives CATSDYQNQPQHF. The chain has TRBV24-1 and TRBJ1-5; D remains unclear. This CDR3 contains 13 residues. Germline V gives CDR1 KGHDR, CDR2 SFDVKD. V shed 2 bases and J shed 4 bases, with 5 bases lying between them.

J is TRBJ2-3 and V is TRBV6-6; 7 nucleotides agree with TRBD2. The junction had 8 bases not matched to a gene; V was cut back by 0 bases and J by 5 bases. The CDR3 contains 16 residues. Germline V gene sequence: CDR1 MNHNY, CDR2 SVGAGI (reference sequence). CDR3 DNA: TGTGCCAGCAGTTACTCCCCAGCGGGGAACGGAGATACGCAGTATTTT. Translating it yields CASSYSPAGNGDTQYF.

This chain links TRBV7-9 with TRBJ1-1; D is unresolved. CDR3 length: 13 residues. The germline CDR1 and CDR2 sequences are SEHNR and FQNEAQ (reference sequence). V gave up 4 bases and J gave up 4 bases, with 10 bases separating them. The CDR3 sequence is CASSSSEGTEAFF. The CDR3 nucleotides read TGTGCCAGCAGCTCCTCGGAGGGCACTGAAGCTTTCTTT.

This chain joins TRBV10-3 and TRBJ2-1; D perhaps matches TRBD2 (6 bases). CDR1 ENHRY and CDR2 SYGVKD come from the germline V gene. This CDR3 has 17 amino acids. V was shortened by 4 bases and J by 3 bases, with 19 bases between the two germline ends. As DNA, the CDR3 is TGTGCCATCAGTGCAGCGGGCGGCGGGAAAGGCTACAATGAGCAGTTCTTC. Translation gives CAISAAGGGKGYNEQFF.

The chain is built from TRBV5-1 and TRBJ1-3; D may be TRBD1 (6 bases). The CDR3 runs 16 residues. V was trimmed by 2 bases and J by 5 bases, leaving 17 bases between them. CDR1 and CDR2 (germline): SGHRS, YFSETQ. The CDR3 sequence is CASSLSTDRRRNTIYF. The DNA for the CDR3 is TGCGCCAGCAGCTTAAGTACGGACAGAAGGAGAAACACCATATATTTT.

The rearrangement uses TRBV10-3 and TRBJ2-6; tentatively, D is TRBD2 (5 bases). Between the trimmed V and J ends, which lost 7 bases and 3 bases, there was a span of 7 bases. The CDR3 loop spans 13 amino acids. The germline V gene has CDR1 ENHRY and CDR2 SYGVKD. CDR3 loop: CAINGDGANVLTF. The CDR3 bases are TGTGCCATCAACGGGGATGGGGCCAACGTCCTGACTTTC.

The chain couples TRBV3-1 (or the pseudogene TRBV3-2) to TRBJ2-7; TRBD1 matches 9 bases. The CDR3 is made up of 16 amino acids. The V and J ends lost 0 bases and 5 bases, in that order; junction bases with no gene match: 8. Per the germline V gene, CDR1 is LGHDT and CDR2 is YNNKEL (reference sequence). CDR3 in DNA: TGTGCCAGCAGCCAAGATCACAGGGGGCTTGATCACGAGCAGTACTTC. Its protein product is CASSQDHRGLDHEQYF.

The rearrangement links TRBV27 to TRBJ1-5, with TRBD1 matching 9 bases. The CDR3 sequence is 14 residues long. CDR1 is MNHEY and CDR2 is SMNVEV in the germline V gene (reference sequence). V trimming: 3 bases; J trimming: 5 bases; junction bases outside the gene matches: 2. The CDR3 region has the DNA TGTGCCAGCAGTTTCCGACAGGGGGATCAGCCCCAGCATTTT. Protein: CASSFRQGDQPQHF.

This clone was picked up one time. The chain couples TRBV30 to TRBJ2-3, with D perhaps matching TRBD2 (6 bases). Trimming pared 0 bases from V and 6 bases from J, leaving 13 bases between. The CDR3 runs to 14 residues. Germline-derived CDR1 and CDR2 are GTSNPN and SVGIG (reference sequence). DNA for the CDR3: TGTGCCTGGAGTGTACTGGGGGGAGCCGATACGCAGTATTTT. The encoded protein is CAWSVLGGADTQYF.

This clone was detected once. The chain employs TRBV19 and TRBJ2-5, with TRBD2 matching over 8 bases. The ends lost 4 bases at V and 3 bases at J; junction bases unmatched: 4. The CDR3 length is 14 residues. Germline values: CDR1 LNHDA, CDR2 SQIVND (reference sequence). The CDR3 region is CASSKSGSKETQYF. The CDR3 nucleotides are TGTGCCAGTAGTAAAAGCGGGAGTAAAGAGACCCAGTACTTC.

The CDR3 reads CASSPSGTGPGNTIYF. CDR3 DNA: TGTGCCAGCTCACCATCCGGGACAGGGCCTGGAAACACCATATATTTT. The chain links TRBV18 to TRBJ1-3; 9 bases align to TRBD1. The J segment lost 2 bases and the V segment lost 2 bases, leaving 4 bases of the junction unmatched. The CDR3 totals 16 residues. The germline gives CDR1 KGHSH, CDR2 LQKENI. Full variable domain (remainder filled in from reference TRBV18 and TRBJ1-3): NAGVMQNPRHLVRRRGQEARLRCSPMKGHSHVYWYRQLPEEGLKFMVYLQKENIIDESGMPKERFSAEFPKEGPSILRIQQVVRGDSAAYFCASSPSGTGPGNTIYFGEGSWLTVV.

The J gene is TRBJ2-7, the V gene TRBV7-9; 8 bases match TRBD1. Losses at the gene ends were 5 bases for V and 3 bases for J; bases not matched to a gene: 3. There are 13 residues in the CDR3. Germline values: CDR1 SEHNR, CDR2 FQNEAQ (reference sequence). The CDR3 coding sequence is TGTGCCAGCAGCCCCGGACAGGGCTACGAGCAGTACTTC. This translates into CASSPGQGYEQYF.

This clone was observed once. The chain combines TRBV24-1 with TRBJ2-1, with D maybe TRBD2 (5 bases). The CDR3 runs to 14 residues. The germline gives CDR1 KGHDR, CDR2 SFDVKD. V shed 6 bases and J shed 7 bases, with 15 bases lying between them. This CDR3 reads CATSSGIALNEQFF. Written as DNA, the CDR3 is TGTGCCACCAGTAGCGGTATCGCCCTGAATGAGCAGTTCTTC.